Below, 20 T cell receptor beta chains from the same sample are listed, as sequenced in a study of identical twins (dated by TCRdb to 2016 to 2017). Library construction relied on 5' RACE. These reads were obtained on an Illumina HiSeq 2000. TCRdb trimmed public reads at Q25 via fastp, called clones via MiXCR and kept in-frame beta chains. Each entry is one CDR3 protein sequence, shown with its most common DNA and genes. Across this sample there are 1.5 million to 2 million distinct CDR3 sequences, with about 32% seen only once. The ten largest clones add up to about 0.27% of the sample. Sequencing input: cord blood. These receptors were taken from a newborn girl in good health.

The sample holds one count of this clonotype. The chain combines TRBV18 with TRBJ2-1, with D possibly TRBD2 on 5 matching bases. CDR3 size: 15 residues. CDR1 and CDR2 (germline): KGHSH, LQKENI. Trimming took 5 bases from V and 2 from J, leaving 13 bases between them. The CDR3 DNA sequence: TGTGCCAGCTCAGGCGGCAGGAGGACCTACAATGAGCAGTTCTTC. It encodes CASSGGRRTYNEQFF.

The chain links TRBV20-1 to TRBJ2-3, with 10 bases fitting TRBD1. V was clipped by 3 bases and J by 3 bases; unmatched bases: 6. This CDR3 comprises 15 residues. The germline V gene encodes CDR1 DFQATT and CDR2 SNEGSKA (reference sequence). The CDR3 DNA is TGCAGTGCTAGCGACAGGGGGCTGAGGACAGATACGCAGTATTTT. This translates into CSASDRGLRTDTQYF.

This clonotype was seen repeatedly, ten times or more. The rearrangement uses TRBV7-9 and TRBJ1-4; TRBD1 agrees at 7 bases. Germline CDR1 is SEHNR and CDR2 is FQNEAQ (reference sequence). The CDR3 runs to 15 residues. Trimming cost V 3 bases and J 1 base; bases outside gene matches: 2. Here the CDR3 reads CASSFRQGTNEKLFF. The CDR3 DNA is TGTGCCAGCAGCTTCCGACAGGGAACTAATGAAAAACTGTTTTTT. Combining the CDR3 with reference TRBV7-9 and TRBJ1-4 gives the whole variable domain DTGVSQNPRHKITKRGQNVTFRCDPISEHNRLYWYRQTLGQGPEFLTYFQNEAQLEKSRLLSDRFSAERPKGSFSTLEIQRTEQGDSAMYLCASSFRQGTNEKLFFGSGTQLSVL.

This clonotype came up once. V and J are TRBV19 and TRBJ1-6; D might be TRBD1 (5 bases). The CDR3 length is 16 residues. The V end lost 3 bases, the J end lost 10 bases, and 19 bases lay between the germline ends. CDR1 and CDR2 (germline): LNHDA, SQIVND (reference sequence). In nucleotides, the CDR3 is TGTGCCAGTAGTATGACGTCTGCGGGGCTGGGGTCACCCCTCCACTTT. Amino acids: CASSMTSAGLGSPLHF.

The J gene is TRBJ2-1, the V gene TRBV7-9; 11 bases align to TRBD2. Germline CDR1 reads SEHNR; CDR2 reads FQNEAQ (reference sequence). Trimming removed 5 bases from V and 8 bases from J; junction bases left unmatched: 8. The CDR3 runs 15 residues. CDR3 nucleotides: TGTGCCAGCAGCCCCTCGACTAGCGGGATCTATGAGCAGTTCTTC. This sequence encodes CASSPSTSGIYEQFF.

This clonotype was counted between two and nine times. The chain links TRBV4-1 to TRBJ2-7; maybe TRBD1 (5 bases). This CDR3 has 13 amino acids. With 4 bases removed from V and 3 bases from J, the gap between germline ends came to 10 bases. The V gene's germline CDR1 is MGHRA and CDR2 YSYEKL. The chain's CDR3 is CASSRGPFYEQYF. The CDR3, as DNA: TGCGCCAGCAGCCGGGGCCCATTCTACGAGCAGTACTTC.

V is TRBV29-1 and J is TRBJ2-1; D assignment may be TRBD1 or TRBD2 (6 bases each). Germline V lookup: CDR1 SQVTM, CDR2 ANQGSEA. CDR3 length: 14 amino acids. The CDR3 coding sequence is TGCGGCGCCCGGACGGGGGCCTCCTACAATGAGCAGTTCTTC. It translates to CGARTGASYNEQFF.

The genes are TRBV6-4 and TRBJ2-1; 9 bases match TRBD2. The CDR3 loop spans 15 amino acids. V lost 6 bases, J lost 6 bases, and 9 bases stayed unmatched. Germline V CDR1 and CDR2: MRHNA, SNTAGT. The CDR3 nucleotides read TGTGCCAGCAGCGGTATAGCGGGAGCTCCCAATGAGCAGTTCTTC. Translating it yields CASSGIAGAPNEQFF.

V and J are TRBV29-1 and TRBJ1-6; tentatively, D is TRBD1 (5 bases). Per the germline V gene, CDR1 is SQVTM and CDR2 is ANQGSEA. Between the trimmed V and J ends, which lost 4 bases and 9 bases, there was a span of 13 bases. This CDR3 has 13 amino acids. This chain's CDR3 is CSVGEGTSSPLHF. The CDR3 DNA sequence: TGCAGCGTTGGGGAGGGGACCTCTTCACCCCTCCACTTT.

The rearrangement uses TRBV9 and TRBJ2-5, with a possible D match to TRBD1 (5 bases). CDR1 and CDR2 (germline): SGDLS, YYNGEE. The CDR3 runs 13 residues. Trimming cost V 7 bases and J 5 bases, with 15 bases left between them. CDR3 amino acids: CASGAQGLETQYF. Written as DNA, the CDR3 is TGTGCCAGCGGCGCCCAGGGTCTTGAGACCCAGTACTTC.

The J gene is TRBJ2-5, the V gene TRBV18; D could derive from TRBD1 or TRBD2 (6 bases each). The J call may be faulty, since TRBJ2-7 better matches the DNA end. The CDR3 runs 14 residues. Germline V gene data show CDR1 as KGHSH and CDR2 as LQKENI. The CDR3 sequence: CASSPKRGVNEQYF. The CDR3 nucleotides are TGTGCCAGCTCACCGAAGAGGGGGGTTAACGAGCAGTACTTC.

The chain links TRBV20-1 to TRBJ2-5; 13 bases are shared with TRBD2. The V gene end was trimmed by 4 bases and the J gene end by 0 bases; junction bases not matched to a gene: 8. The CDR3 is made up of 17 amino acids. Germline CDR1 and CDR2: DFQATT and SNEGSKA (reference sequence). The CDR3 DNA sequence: TGCAGTGCTACCAGGACTAGCGGGAGTCGGTACCAAGAGACCCAGTACTTC. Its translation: CSATRTSGSRYQETQYF.

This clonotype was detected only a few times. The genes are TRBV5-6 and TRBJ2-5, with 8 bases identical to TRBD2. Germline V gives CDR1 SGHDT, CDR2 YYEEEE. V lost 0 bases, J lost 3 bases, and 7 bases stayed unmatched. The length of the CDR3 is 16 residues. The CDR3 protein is CASSLAIGRAKETQYF. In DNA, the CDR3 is TGTGCCAGCAGCTTGGCTATCGGGAGGGCCAAAGAGACCCAGTACTTC.

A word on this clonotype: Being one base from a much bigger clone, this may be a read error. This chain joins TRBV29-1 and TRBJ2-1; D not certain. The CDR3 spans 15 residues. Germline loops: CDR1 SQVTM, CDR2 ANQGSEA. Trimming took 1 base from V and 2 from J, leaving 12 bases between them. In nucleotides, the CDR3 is TGCAGCGTTGAAGTCCAGAAGAGCCCCTACAATGAGCAGTTCTTC. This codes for CSVEVQKSPYNEQFF.

The CDR3 reads CSATSGRGGELFF. The CDR3 coding sequence is TGCAGTGCTACTAGCGGGAGGGGCGGGGAGCTGTTTTTT. This chain connects TRBV20-1 to TRBJ2-2; TRBD2 matches 12 bases. The germline CDR1 and CDR2 sequences are DFQATT and SNEGSKA (reference sequence). There are 13 residues in the CDR3. The ends lost 4 bases at V and 7 bases at J; junction bases unmatched: 1.

The CDR3 sequence: CASSLSFKGIAEAFF. The CDR3 DNA reads as TGTGCCAGCAGTTTATCTTTTAAGGGTATCGCTGAAGCTTTCTTT. This sequence joins TRBV27 and TRBJ1-1; D not certain. The germline V gene encodes CDR1 MNHEY and CDR2 SMNVEV (reference sequence). Trimming took off 0 bases at V and 6 bases at J, with 14 bases between the two ends. This CDR3 has 15 residues.

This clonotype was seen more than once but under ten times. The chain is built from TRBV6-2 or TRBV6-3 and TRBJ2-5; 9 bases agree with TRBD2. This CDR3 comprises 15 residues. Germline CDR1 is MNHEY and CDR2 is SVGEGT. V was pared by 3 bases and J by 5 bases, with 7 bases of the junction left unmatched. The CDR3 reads CASSYAPSGDETQYF. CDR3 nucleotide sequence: TGTGCCAGCAGTTATGCCCCTAGCGGGGACGAGACCCAGTACTTC.

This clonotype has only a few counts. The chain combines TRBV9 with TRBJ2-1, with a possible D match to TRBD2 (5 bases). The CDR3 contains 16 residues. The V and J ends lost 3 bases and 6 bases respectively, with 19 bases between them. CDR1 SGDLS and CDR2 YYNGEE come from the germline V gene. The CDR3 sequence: CASSGASPTFPNEQFF. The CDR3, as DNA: TGTGCCAGCAGCGGGGCTAGCCCGACGTTCCCCAATGAGCAGTTCTTC.

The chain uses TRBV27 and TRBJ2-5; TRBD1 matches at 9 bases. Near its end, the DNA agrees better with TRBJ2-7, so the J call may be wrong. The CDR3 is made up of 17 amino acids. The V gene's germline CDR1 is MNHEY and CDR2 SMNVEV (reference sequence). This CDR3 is CASSSDRGATRIYEQYF. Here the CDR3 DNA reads TGTGCCAGCAGTTCGGACAGGGGAGCGACTAGGATCTACGAGCAGTACTTC.

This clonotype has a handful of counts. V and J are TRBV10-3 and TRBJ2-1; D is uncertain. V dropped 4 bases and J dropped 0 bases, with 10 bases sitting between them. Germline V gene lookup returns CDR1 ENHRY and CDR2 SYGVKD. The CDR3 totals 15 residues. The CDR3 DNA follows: TGTGCCATCAGTGCTATGTCGAGCTCCTACAATGAGCAGTTCTTC. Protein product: CAISAMSSSYNEQFF.